The 19 T cell receptor beta chains in this list originate from one sample, sequenced in a study of type 1 regulatory T cells. One entry per CDR3 protein results from TCRdb running MiXCR on the reads. Found here are around 88,000 distinct CDR3 sequences, around a third of them singletons; the top ten hold less than 2.5%. Material for sequencing was CD4+ T cells, either the whole sample or a sorted fraction (not recorded which). These receptors came from a human donor in good health.

This clonotype appeared a few times. The chain joins TRBV20-1 to TRBJ2-1; 9 bases fit TRBD2. V trimming: 5 bases; J trimming: 6 bases; junction bases outside the gene matches: 5. The V gene's germline CDR1 is DFQATT and CDR2 SNEGSKA (reference sequence). The CDR3 is made up of 13 amino acids. CDR3 in DNA: TGCAGTGCTGTAGCGGGAGTACGCAATGAGCAGTTCTTC. It encodes CSAVAGVRNEQFF.

V and J are TRBV5-1 and TRBJ1-1; D not resolved. The germline V gene encodes CDR1 SGHRS and CDR2 YFSETQ. This CDR3 region has 15 residues. Trimming left V 0 bases short and J 4 bases short, with 13 bases between. The CDR3 sequence is CASSLEALRGTEAFF. The DNA of the CDR3 is TGCGCCAGCAGCTTGGAAGCCCTTCGTGGCACTGAAGCTTTCTTT.

This clonotype has only a few counts. V usage is TRBV20-1 and J usage is TRBJ2-1, with 7 nucleotides matching TRBD2. Germline V gene sequence: CDR1 DFQATT, CDR2 SNEGSKA (reference sequence). The V and J ends lost 5 bases and 0 bases, in that order; junction bases with no gene match: 7. The CDR3 loop spans 15 amino acids. The CDR3 DNA follows: TGCAGTGCTCAAGGCAGGACTAGCTCCTACAATGAGCAGTTCTTC. Translating it yields CSAQGRTSSYNEQFF.

This clonotype was seen a single time. In this CDR3 the conserved last residue, phenylalanine or tryptophan, is missing, so a read error is likely. CDR3 residues: CASSLSDYRTDTQYY. CDR3 bases: TGTGCCAGCAGCTTATCGGACTACCGCACAGATACGCAGTATTAT. The J gene is TRBJ2-3, the V gene TRBV7-8; D perhaps matches TRBD2 (6 bases). The ends were cut back, 2 bases at V and 1 base at J, with 10 bases in the middle. Germline CDR1 reads SGHVS; CDR2 reads FQNEAQ. The CDR3 is made up of 15 amino acids.

This sequence joins TRBV5-4 and TRBJ2-3; D call uncertain. Germline V gene sequence: CDR1 SGHNT, CDR2 YYREEE (reference sequence). This CDR3 region has 18 residues. The V end was cut by 1 base, the J end by 2 bases, with 20 bases between. CDR3 loop: CASSLSSLRLATTDTQYF. The CDR3 region has the DNA TGTGCCAGCAGCTTGTCCAGCCTAAGACTCGCTACCACAGATACGCAGTATTTT.

The V and J genes are TRBV20-1 and TRBJ2-7; D possibly corresponds to TRBD1 (6 bases). This CDR3 region has 15 residues. In germline, CDR1 is DFQATT, CDR2 SNEGSKA (reference sequence). Trimming took off 5 bases at V and 3 bases at J, with 20 bases between the two ends. This CDR3 is CSAPMYRVPGYEQYF. In DNA form, the CDR3 reads TGCAGTGCTCCCATGTACAGGGTACCGGGCTACGAGCAGTACTTC.

This clonotype was observed a few times. V gene TRBV5-1 combines with J gene TRBJ2-7; 8 bases line up with TRBD2. Germline V gives CDR1 SGHRS, CDR2 YFSETQ. The CDR3 is 14 residues long. V lost 0 bases and J lost 4; bases outside the gene matches: 3. The CDR3 reads CASSLEGLAYEQYF. In nucleotides, the CDR3 is TGCGCCAGCAGCTTGGAAGGACTAGCTTACGAGCAGTACTTC. Combining the CDR3 with reference TRBV5-1 and TRBJ2-7 gives the whole variable domain KAGVTQTPRYLIKTRGQQVTLSCSPISGHRSVSWYQQTPGQGLQFLFEYFSETQRNKGNFPGRFSGRQFSNSRSEMNVSTLELGDSALYLCASSLEGLAYEQYFGPGTRLTVT.

This clonotype was counted between two and nine times. The germline gene is not matched at one end of the junction; a read error may be the cause. The chain couples TRBV5-5 to TRBJ1-3, with D uncertain. The CDR3 loop spans 10 amino acids. Per germline, CDR1 SGHKS and CDR2 YYEKEE (reference sequence). The CDR3 reads CASSSTVTAF. In DNA, the CDR3 is TGTGCCAGCAGCTCGACGGTCACGGCTTTT.

The rearrangement uses TRBV5-5 and TRBJ2-1, with D perhaps matching TRBD2 (6 bases). The CDR3 runs to 16 residues. V was cut by 6 bases and J by 0 bases, with 16 bases left in between. Germline CDR1 is SGHKS and CDR2 is YYEKEE (reference sequence). The CDR3 DNA reads TGTGCCAGCACCCCGGGACTGCTTAGCTCCTACAATGAGCAGTTCTTC. Protein sequence: CASTPGLLSSYNEQFF. The variable domain in full, with the rest retrieved from reference TRBV5-5 and TRBJ2-1, is DAGVTQSPTHLIKTRGQQVTLRCSPISGHKSVSWYQQVLGQGPQFIFQYYEKEERGRGNFPDRFSARQFPNYSSELNVNALLLGDSALYLCASTPGLLSSYNEQFFGPGTRLTVL.

V usage is TRBV5-1 and J usage is TRBJ2-2; unclear D gene. The CDR3 has 14 amino acids. Per the germline V gene, CDR1 is SGHRS and CDR2 is YFSETQ. Trimming shortened V by 0 bases and J by 5 bases, and 8 bases separated the two germline ends. CDR3 bases: TGCGCCAGCAGCTTGGCCCTCGGGACCGGGGAGCTGTTTTTT. This sequence encodes CASSLALGTGELFF.

The genes are TRBV6-6 and TRBJ2-1; 10 bases are shared with TRBD1. The CDR3 extends over 18 amino acids. CDR1 and CDR2 (germline): MNHNY, SVGAGI (reference sequence). V shed 0 bases, J shed 8 bases, and the junction held 13 bases outside the gene matches. The CDR3 loop is CASSYSKTGGSGVDEQFF. The CDR3, as DNA: TGTGCCAGCAGTTACTCGAAGACAGGGGGCTCCGGGGTTGATGAGCAGTTCTTC.

V is TRBV7-2 and J is TRBJ2-1, with 9 bases matching TRBD1. Germline V lookup: CDR1 SGHTA, CDR2 FQGNSA. The CDR3 covers 15 residues. V trimming: 5 bases; J trimming: 14 bases; junction bases outside the gene matches: 16. CDR3 in DNA: TGTGCCAGCAGCCCCCAATCCACTTTAGACAGGGGGGAGTTCTTC. It codes for CASSPQSTLDRGEFF.

J is TRBJ2-7 and V is TRBV3-1, with 8 bases that match TRBD2. Per germline, CDR1 LGHDT and CDR2 YNNKEL (reference sequence). V gave up 3 bases and J gave up 4 bases; unmatched junction bases: 14. This CDR3 contains 17 residues. CDR3 DNA sequence: TGTGCCAGCAGCCACTTCATTATAGCGGGATTGGGATACGAGCAGTACTTC. As protein: CASSHFIIAGLGYEQYF.

The genes are TRBV3-1 and TRBJ2-5, with a weak D call TRBD2 (6 bases). V lost 8 bases and J 4 bases, leaving 8 bases between the germline ends. Germline V gives CDR1 LGHDT, CDR2 YNNKEL (reference sequence). The CDR3 spans 11 residues. CDR3 region: CASVGGETQYF. The CDR3 DNA sequence: TGTGCCAGCGTGGGAGGAGAGACCCAGTACTTC.

At least ten counts were recorded for this clonotype. The chain is built from TRBV29-1 and TRBJ1-5; TRBD1 matches 7 bases. The CDR3 length is 13 residues. Trimming at V came to 1 base and at J to 8 bases, leaving 5 bases not matched to a gene. Looked up from germline, CDR1 is SQVTM and CDR2 is ANQGSEA. The CDR3 DNA is TGCAGCGTTGAAGGTGAGGGGGCTGAGCCCCAGCATTTT. It codes for CSVEGEGAEPQHF.

The V call is TRBV15, the J call TRBJ2-5, with 9 bases identical to TRBD1. The V and J ends lost 8 bases and 2 bases, in that order; junction bases with no gene match: 3. The CDR3 runs 13 residues. Germline values: CDR1 LNHNV, CDR2 YYDKDF (reference sequence). The CDR3 protein is CATGQGWQETQYF. Written as DNA, the CDR3 is TGTGCCACCGGACAGGGGTGGCAAGAGACCCAGTACTTC. The variable domain in full, with the rest retrieved from reference TRBV15 and TRBJ2-5, is DAMVIQNPRYQVTQFGKPVTLSCSQTLNHNVMYWYQQKSSQAPKLLFHYYDKDFNNEADTPDNFQSRRPNTSFCFLDIRSPGLGDTAMYLCATGQGWQETQYFGPGTRLLVL.

The chain carries TRBV5-1 and TRBJ2-7; TRBD2 might be the D (5 bases). Trimming left V 1 base short and J 6 bases short, with 8 bases between. The CDR3 has 12 residues. CDR1 SGHRS and CDR2 YFSETQ come from the germline V gene. CDR3 region: CASSLSAGEQYF. Written as DNA, the CDR3 is TGCGCCAGCAGCTTGTCGGCGGGCGAGCAGTACTTC.

This clonotype showed up just once. The chain joins TRBV20-1 to TRBJ1-5, with TRBD1 matching 7 bases. V dropped 2 bases and J dropped 6; count of bases not matched to a gene: 10. Germline CDR1 is DFQATT and CDR2 is SNEGSKA (reference sequence). The CDR3 length is 15 residues. The CDR3 loop is CSARSGGAEVQPQHF. CDR3 coding DNA: TGCAGTGCTAGATCAGGGGGTGCCGAAGTTCAGCCCCAGCATTTT.

Only a few counts were recorded for this clonotype. The chain uses TRBV10-2 and TRBJ2-3; D possibly corresponds to TRBD2 (6 bases). There are 11 residues in the CDR3. The germline V gene has CDR1 WSHSY and CDR2 SAAADI. V was trimmed by 7 bases and J by 4 bases, leaving 6 bases between them. The CDR3 protein is CASTGADTQYF. The CDR3 coding sequence is TGCGCCAGCACGGGGGCAGATACGCAGTATTTT.